One sample yielded the 5 T cell receptor beta chains listed below, sequenced in a study of sequential checkpoint blockade in melanoma. The treatment: randomized to nivolumab then ipilimumab (arm A) or the reverse (arm B). The assay was immunoSEQ multiplex PCR, and TCRdb's table has in-frame clones only and misses some. In the table there are fewer than 40,000 clones, approximately 91% of which are singletons. The specimen was CD8+ T cells sorted from blood (inferred from file names), collected from a patient given nivolumab and ipilimumab in sequence. The receptors here all came from a human donor with melanoma.

The genes are TRBV7-9 and TRBJ2-1; TRBD2 aligns across 9 bases. The trim removed 3 bases at V and 7 bases at J, leaving 7 bases unmatched. CDR1 is SEHNR, CDR2 FQNEAQ, per germline (reference sequence). The CDR3 extends over 15 amino acids. The DNA for the CDR3 is TGTGCCAGCAGCTTCTTAGCGGGAGAATGGAATGAGCAGTTCTTC. Its translation is CASSFLAGEWNEQFF.

This chain uses TRBV30 with TRBJ2-1; TRBD2 matches at 13 bases. Germline CDR1 reads GTSNPN; CDR2 reads SVGIG (reference sequence). This CDR3 contains 14 residues. V dropped 5 bases and J dropped 4; count of bases not matched to a gene: 2. CDR3 DNA: TGTGCCTGGGAACTAGCGGGAGGGTACAATGAGCAGTTCTTC. Translation gives CAWELAGGYNEQFF.

This clone was found a few times. V gene TRBV7-9 combines with J gene TRBJ2-7, with D possibly TRBD1 on 5 matching bases. Trimming stripped 5 bases from V and 2 bases from J, with 7 bases between. The CDR3 totals 12 residues. Germline V gene lookup returns CDR1 SEHNR and CDR2 FQNEAQ (reference sequence). CDR3: CASSTGPYEQYV. In DNA, the CDR3 is TGTGCCAGCAGCACAGGCCCCTACGAGCAGTACGTC.

Points on this clone: Other DNA variants within this sample encode the same CDR3. The chain is built from TRBV14 and TRBJ2-2, with TRBD1 identical over 8 bases. CDR3 length: 15 residues. V lost 4 bases, J lost 3 bases, and 4 bases stayed unmatched. The V gene's germline CDR1 is SGHDN and CDR2 FVKESK. The CDR3 nucleotides are TGTGCCAGCAGCCGGACAGGGTTCGACACCGGGGAGCTGTTTTTT. It yields the protein CASSRTGFDTGELFF.

The rearrangement links TRBV4-2 to TRBJ2-4; no reliable D call. V was clipped by 0 bases and J by 0 bases, with 12 bases between them. The germline gives CDR1 LGHNA, CDR2 YNFKEQ. The CDR3 is 17 residues long. CDR3 protein: CASSQDVLILAKNIQYF. The CDR3 nucleotides are TGTGCCAGCAGCCAAGATGTACTAATCCTAGCCAAAAACATTCAGTACTTC.